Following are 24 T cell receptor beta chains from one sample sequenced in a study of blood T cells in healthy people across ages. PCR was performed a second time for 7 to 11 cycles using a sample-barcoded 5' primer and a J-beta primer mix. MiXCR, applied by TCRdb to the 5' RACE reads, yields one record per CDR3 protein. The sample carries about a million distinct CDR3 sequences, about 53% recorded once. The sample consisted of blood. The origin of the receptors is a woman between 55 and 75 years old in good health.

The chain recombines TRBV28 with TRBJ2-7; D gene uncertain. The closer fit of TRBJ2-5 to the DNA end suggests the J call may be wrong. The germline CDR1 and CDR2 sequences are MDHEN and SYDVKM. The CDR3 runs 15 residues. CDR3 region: CASSPRIKLWGTQYF. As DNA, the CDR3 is TGTGCCAGCAGCCCCCGGATTAAGTTGTGGGGGACCCAGTACTTC.

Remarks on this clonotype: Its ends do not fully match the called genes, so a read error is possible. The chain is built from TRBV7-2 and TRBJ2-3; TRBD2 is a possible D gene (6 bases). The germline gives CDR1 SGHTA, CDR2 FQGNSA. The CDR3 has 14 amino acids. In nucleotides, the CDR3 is TGTGCCAGCAGATTAGGGACTAGCACAGATACGCAGTATTTT. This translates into CASRLGTSTDTQYF. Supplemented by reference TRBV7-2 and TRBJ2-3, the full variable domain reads GAGVSQSPSNKVTEKGKDVELRCDPISGHTALYWYRQSLGQGLEFLIYFQGNSAPDKSGLPSDRFSAERTGGSVSTLTIQRTQQEDSAVYLCASRLGTSTDTQYFGPGTRLTVL.

The DNA of the CDR3 is TGCAGTGCTAGAGAGATAGCGGGAGGGCGCTACGAGCAGTACTTC. Encoded protein: CSAREIAGGRYEQYF. The chain carries TRBV20-1 and TRBJ2-7, with 11 nucleotides matching TRBD2. Germline V gives CDR1 DFQATT, CDR2 SNEGSKA (reference sequence). Trimming took 0 bases from V and 3 from J; bases not matched to a gene: 4. The CDR3 runs to 15 residues.

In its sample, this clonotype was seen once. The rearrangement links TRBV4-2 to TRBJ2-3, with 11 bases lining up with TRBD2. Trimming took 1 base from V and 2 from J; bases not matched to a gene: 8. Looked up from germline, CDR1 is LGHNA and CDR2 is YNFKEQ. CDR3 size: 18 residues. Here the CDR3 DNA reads TGTGCCAGCAGCCAAGGGTCTATAGCGGGGGGGATCACAGATACGCAGTATTTT. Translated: CASSQGSIAGGITDTQYF.

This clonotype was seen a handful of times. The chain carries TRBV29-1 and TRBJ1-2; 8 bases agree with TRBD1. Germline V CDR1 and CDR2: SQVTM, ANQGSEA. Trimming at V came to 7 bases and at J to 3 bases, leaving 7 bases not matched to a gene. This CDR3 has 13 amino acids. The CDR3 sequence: CSASGGADYGYTF. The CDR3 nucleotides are TGCAGCGCCTCAGGGGGCGCTGACTATGGCTACACCTTC.

As DNA, the CDR3 is TGTGCCAGCAGCCAAGAGTTAGGCCTAGCGGGAGTGGAGACCCAGTACTTC. Translated: CASSQELGLAGVETQYF. J is TRBJ2-5 and V is TRBV4-2; 10 nucleotides match TRBD2. Germline trimming cut 0 bases from V and 5 bases from J; bases unmatched to any gene: 9. The CDR3 sequence is 17 residues long. The germline gives CDR1 LGHNA, CDR2 YNFKEQ.

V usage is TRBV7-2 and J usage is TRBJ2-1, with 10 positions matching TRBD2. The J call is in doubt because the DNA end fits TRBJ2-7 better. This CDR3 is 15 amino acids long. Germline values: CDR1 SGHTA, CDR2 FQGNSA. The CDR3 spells CASNAAGGAYNEQYF. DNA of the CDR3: TGTGCCAGCAACGCAGCGGGAGGGGCTTACAATGAGCAGTACTTC.

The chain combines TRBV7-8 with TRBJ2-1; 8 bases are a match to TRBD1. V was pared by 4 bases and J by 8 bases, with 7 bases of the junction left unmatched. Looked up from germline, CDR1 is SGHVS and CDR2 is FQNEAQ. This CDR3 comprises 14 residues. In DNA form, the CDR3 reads TGTGCCAGCAGCTCCGTGGACAGGGAGGATGAGCAGTTCTTC. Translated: CASSSVDREDEQFF.

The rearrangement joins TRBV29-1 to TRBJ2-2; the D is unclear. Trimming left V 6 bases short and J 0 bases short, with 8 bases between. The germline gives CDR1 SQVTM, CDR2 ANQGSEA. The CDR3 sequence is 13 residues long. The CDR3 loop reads CSVGHANTGELFF. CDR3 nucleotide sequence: TGCAGCGTAGGCCACGCGAACACCGGGGAGCTGTTTTTT.

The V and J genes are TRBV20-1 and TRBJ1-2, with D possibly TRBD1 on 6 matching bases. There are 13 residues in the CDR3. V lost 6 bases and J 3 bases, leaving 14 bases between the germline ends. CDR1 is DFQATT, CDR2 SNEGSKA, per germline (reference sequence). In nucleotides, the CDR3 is TGCAGTGCCTCACCCGACAGGCACTATGGCTACACCTTC. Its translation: CSASPDRHYGYTF.

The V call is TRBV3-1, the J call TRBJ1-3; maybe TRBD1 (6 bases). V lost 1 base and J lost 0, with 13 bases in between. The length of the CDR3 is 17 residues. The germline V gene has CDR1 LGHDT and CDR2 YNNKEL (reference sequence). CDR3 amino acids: CASSQASQGHSGNTIYF. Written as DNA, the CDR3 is TGTGCCAGCAGCCAAGCAAGTCAGGGACACTCTGGAAACACCATATATTTT.

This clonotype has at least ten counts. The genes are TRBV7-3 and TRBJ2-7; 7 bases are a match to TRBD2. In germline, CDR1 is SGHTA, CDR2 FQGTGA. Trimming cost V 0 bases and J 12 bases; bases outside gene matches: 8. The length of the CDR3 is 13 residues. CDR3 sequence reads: CASSLTREGPLYF. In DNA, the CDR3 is TGTGCCAGCAGCTTAACGAGGGAGGGTCCTCTGTACTTC.

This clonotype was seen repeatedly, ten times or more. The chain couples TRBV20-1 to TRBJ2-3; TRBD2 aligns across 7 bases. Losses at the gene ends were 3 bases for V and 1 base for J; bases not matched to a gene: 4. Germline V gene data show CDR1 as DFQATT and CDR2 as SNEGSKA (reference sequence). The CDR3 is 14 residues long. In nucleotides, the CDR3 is TGCAGTGCTAGTAGGCTAGCGGGCACAGATACGCAGTATTTT. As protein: CSASRLAGTDTQYF.

CDR3 DNA: TGCAGTGCTTTGGGACTAGCGGGCAGCAATGAGCAGTTCTTC. It is translated as CSALGLAGSNEQFF. V and J are TRBV20-1 and TRBJ2-1, with TRBD2 matching 12 bases. Germline V CDR1 and CDR2: DFQATT, SNEGSKA (reference sequence). The CDR3 loop spans 14 amino acids. J gave up 6 bases and V 5 bases, and 5 bases lay outside the gene matches.

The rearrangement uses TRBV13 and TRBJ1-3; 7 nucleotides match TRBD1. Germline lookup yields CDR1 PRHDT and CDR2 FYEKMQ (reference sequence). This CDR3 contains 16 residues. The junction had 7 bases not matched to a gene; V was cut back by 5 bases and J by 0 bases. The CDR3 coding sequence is TGTGCCAGCAGCGCCCCAGGGACAGCCTCTGGAAACACCATATATTTT. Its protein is CASSAPGTASGNTIYF.

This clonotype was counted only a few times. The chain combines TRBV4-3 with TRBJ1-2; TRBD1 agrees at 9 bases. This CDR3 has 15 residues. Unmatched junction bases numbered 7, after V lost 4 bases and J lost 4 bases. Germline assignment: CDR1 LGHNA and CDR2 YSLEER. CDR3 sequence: CASSPTRQGGYGYTF. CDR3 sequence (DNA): TGCGCCAGCAGCCCCACAAGACAGGGGGGCTATGGCTACACCTTC.

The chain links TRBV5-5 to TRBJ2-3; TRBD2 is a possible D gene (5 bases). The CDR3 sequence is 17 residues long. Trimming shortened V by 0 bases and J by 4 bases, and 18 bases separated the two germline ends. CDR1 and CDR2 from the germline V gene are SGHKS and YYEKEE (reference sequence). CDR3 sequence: CASSLVLAGTRADTQYF. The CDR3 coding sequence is TGTGCCAGCAGCTTGGTGCTGGCGGGTACACGGGCAGATACGCAGTATTTT.

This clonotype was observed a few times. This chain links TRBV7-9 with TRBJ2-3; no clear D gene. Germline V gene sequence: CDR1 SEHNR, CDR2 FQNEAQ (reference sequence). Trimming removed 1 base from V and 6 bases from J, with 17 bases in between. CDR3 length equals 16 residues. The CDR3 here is CASSLVGGFLVDTQYF. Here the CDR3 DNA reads TGTGCCAGCAGCTTAGTTGGTGGTTTTCTTGTCGATACGCAGTATTTT.

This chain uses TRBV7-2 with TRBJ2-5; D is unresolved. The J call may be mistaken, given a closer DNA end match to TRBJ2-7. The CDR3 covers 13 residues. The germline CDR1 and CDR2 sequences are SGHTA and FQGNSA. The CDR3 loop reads CASSFNNLYEQYF. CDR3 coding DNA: TGTGCCAGCAGCTTTAACAACCTATACGAGCAGTACTTC.

The chain's CDR3 is CASSTGGARYNEQFF. CDR3 sequence (DNA): TGCGCCAGCAGCACAGGGGGGGCGCGGTACAATGAGCAGTTCTTC. This chain connects TRBV5-1 to TRBJ2-1; weak D call: TRBD1 (8 bases). The CDR3 runs to 15 residues. V was clipped by 4 bases and J by 4 bases, with 15 bases between them. Germline-derived CDR1 and CDR2 are SGHRS and YFSETQ.

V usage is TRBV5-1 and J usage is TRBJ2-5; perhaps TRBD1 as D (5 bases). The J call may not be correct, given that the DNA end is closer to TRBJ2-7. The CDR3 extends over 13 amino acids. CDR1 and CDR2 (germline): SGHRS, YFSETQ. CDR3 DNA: TGCGCCAGCAGGATCCTAGGGGTCTACGAGCAGTACTTC. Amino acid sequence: CASRILGVYEQYF.

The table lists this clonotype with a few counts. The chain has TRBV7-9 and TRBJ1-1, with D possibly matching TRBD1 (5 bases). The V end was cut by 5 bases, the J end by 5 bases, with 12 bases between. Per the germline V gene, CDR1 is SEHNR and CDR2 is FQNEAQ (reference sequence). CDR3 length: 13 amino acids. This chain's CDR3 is CASSGTGYTEAFF. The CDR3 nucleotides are TGTGCCAGCAGCGGGACGGGATATACTGAAGCTTTCTTT.

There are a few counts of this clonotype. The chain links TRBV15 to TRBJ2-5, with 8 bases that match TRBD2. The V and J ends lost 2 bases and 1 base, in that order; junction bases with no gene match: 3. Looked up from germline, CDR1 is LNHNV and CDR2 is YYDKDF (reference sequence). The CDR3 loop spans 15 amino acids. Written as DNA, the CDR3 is TGTGCCACCAGCAGACGTCTAGCGGGCCAAGAGACCCAGTACTTC. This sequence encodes CATSRRLAGQETQYF. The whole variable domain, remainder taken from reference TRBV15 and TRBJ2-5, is DAMVIQNPRYQVTQFGKPVTLSCSQTLNHNVMYWYQQKSSQAPKLLFHYYDKDFNNEADTPDNFQSRRPNTSFCFLDIRSPGLGDTAMYLCATSRRLAGQETQYFGPGTRLLVL.

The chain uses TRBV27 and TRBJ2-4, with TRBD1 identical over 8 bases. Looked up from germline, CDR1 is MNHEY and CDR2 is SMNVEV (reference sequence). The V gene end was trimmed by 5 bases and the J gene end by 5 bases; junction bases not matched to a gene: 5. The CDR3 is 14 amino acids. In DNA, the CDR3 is TGTGCCAGCAGTCGCGGACAGGGCCAAAACATTCAGTACTTC. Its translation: CASSRGQGQNIQYF.